This TCR beta chain is drawn from a study of T cell clonotyping in hematopoietic cell transplantation. Data came from immunoSEQ multiplex PCR; TCRdb stores just in-frame clones and leaves some out. The sample carries about 41,000 clones, around 96% recorded once. The CDR3 covers 14 residues. CDR1 and CDR2 from the germline V gene are LNHDA and SQIVND (reference sequence). V dropped 9 bases and J dropped 2 bases, with 14 bases sitting between them. Sequencing was done on a sample of peripheral blood mononuclear cells. The TCR comes from a man aged 25 to 45 in good health. Some clones in this sample may be carry-over from other donors' samples. This chain connects TRBV19 to TRBJ1-5; the D is unclear. The CDR3 here is CASKDLWGNQPQHF. In nucleotides, the CDR3 is TGTGCCAGCAAGGACCTCTGGGGCAATCAGCCCCAGCATTTT.